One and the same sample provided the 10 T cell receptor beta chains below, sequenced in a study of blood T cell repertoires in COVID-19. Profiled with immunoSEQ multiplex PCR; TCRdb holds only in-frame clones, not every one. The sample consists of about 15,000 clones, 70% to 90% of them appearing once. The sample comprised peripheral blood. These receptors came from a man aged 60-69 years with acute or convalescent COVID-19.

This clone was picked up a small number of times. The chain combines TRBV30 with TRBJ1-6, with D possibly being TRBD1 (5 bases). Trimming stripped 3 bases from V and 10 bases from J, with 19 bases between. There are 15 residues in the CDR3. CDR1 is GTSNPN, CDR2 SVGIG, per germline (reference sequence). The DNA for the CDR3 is TGTGCCTGGAGCCCCCGGGGGGAGATACGGTCACCCCTCCACTTT. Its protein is CAWSPRGEIRSPLHF. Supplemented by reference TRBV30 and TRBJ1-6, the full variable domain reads SQTIHQWPATLVQPVGSPLSLECTVEGTSNPNLYWYRQAAGRGLQLLFYSVGIGQISSEVPQNLSASRPQDRQFILSSKKLLLSDSGFYLCAWSPRGEIRSPLHFGNGTRLTVT.

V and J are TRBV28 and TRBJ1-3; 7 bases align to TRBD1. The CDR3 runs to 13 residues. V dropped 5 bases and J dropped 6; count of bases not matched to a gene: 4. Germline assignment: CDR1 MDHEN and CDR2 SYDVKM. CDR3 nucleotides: TGTGCCAGCAGTAGACAGGGACCAAACACCATATATTTT. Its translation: CASSRQGPNTIYF.

In DNA form, the CDR3 reads TGCGCCAGCAGCCAAGAACAGGGGGCAAGGGGAAACACCATATATTTT. This sequence encodes CASSQEQGARGNTIYF. V usage is TRBV4-1 and J usage is TRBJ1-3; 9 positions match TRBD1. Germline V gene data show CDR1 as MGHRA and CDR2 as YSYEKL. V lost 0 bases and J lost 4; bases outside the gene matches: 4. This CDR3 has 16 residues.

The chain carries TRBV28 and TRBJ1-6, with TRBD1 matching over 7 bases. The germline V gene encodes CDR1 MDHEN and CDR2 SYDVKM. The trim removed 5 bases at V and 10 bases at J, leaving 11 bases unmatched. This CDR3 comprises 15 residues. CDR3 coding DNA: TGTGCCAGCAGTGCCTCGACAGGGCAAGGGTCACCCCTCCACTTT. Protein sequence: CASSASTGQGSPLHF.

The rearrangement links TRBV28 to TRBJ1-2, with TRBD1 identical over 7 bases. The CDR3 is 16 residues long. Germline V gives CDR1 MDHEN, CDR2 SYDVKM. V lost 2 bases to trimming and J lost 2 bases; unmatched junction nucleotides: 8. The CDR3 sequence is CASSLGSGGRNYGYTF. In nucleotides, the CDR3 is TGTGCCAGCAGTTTAGGGTCAGGGGGGAGAAACTATGGCTACACCTTC.

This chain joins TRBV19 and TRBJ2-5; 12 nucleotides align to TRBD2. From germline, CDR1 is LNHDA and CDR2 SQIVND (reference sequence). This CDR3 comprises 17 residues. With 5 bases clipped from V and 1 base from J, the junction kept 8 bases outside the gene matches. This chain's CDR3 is CASSSSGLAGLQETQYF. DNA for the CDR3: TGTGCCAGTAGTTCCTCTGGACTAGCGGGACTCCAAGAGACCCAGTACTTC. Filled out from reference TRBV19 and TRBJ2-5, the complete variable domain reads DGGITQSPKYLFRKEGQNVTLSCEQNLNHDAMYWYRQDPGQGLRLIYYSQIVNDFQKGDIAEGYSVSREKKESFPLTVTSAQKNPTAFYLCASSSSGLAGLQETQYFGPGTRLLVL.

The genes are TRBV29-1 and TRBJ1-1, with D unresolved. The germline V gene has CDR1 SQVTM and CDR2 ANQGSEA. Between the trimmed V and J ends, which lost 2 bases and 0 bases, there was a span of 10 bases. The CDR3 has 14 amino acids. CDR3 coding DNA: TGCAGCGTTGAATCCCTAGGCCTGAACACTGAAGCTTTCTTT. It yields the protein CSVESLGLNTEAFF. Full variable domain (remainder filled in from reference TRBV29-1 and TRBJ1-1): SAVISQKPSRDICQRGTSLTIQCQVDSQVTMMFWYRQQPGQSLTLIATANQGSEATYESGFVIDKFPISRPNLTFSTLTVSNMSPEDSSIYLCSVESLGLNTEAFFGQGTRLTVV.

CDR3 sequence: CATSVNERTRTSGSKDTQYF. The CDR3 DNA is TGTGCCACCAGTGTCAATGAGCGTACCCGGACTAGCGGGAGTAAGGATACGCAGTATTTT. This chain joins TRBV24-1 and TRBJ2-3, with 13 bases fitting TRBD2. The germline CDR1 and CDR2 sequences are KGHDR and SFDVKD. V gave up 5 bases and J gave up 6 bases; unmatched junction bases: 19. CDR3 length: 20 amino acids.

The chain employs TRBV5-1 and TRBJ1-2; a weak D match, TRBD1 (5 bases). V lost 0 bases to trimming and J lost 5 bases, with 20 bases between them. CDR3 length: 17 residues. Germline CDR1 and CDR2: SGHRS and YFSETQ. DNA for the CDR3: TGCGCCAGCAGCTTGGAGCCCGGGGGGGAAGGGTCTTATGGCTACACCTTC. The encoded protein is CASSLEPGGEGSYGYTF.

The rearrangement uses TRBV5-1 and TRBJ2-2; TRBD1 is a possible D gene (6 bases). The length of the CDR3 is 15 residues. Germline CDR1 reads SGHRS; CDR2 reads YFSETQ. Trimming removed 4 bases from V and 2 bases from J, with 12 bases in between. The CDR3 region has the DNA TGCGCCAGCAGCAAAACACAGGGAAACACCGGGGAGCTGTTTTTT. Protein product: CASSKTQGNTGELFF.